The 10 T cell receptor beta chains given below trace back to one sample, sequenced in a study of T cells in Graves' hyperthyroidism and ophthalmopathy. The TCR beta CDR3 regions underwent amplification using RNA transcripts as the source. Primed by the HTBI set, a first-round RT-PCR was run on the TCR CDR3. Via MiXCR, TCRdb re-called the multiplex PCR reads, giving one row per CDR3 protein. Altogether about 350,000 distinct CDR3 sequences are present, roughly 15% being singletons, with the ten largest covering roughly 19%. The source material was blood. All receptors come from a woman between 55 and 75 years old with Graves' ophthalmopathy.

This clonotype has a count of ten or more. This chain uses TRBV28 with TRBJ2-7; 11 bases fit TRBD2. CDR3 length: 16 amino acids. Germline V gene data show CDR1 as MDHEN and CDR2 as SYDVKM. Trimming at V came to 5 bases and at J to 4 bases, leaving 10 bases not matched to a gene. The CDR3 sequence is CASSHGTSGGAYEQYF. As DNA, the CDR3 is TGTGCCAGCAGTCACGGGACTAGCGGAGGGGCTTACGAGCAGTACTTC.

Ten or more counts support this clonotype. The gene calls are TRBV20-1 and TRBJ2-3; D is possibly TRBD1 (6 bases). The CDR3 contains 13 residues. The germline V gene encodes CDR1 DFQATT and CDR2 SNEGSKA (reference sequence). V shed 6 bases and J shed 1 base, with 11 bases lying between them. CDR3 DNA: TGCAGTGCCAGTTGGGGGCGCACAGATACGCAGTATTTT. As protein: CSASWGRTDTQYF.

Ten or more counts support this clonotype. This chain links TRBV2 with TRBJ2-3; either TRBD1 or TRBD2 may fit D (5 bases each). This CDR3 is built from 14 residues. Trimming took off 6 bases at V and 3 bases at J, with 13 bases between the two ends. The V gene's germline CDR1 is SNHLY and CDR2 FYNNEI. Written as DNA, the CDR3 is TGTGCCAGCAGAGCCGGGACCATGACAGATACGCAGTATTTT. It is translated as CASRAGTMTDTQYF.

This clonotype has a count of ten or more. The rearrangement joins TRBV6-2 or TRBV6-3 to TRBJ2-5; no clear D gene. V was shortened by 1 base and J by 2 bases, with 5 bases between the two germline ends. The length of the CDR3 is 13 residues. Germline V gives CDR1 MNHEY, CDR2 SVGEGT. CDR3: CASSYWFQETQYF. For the CDR3, the DNA is TGTGCCAGCAGTTACTGGTTTCAAGAGACCCAGTACTTC.

A few counts support this clonotype. The rearrangement links TRBV6-5 to TRBJ1-6; 10 positions match TRBD1. Germline trimming cut 2 bases from V and 9 bases from J; bases unmatched to any gene: 4. Germline lookup yields CDR1 MNHEY and CDR2 SVGAGI. This CDR3 has 15 amino acids. CDR3 bases: TGTGCCAGCAGTTACACCCGGGACAGGGGTTCACCCCTCCACTTT. This codes for CASSYTRDRGSPLHF.

V gene TRBV25-1 combines with J gene TRBJ2-3; TRBD1 agrees at 7 bases. Germline CDR1 is MGHDK and CDR2 is SYGVNS. V was clipped by 8 bases and J by 2 bases; unmatched bases: 7. The length of the CDR3 is 14 residues. The CDR3 is CASVPTGFTDTQYF. The CDR3 DNA reads as TGTGCCAGCGTCCCGACAGGGTTCACAGATACGCAGTATTTT.

There are a few counts of this clonotype. CDR3 in DNA: TGCGCCAGCAGCTTGGATTTTAGGGAGACCCAGTACTTC. Protein sequence: CASSLDFRETQYF. The V call is TRBV5-1, the J call TRBJ2-5; no clear D. Germline values: CDR1 SGHRS, CDR2 YFSETQ. V was pared by 0 bases and J by 5 bases, with 8 bases between. CDR3 length: 13 residues. Based on the CDR3 plus reference TRBV5-1 and TRBJ2-5, the full variable domain is KAGVTQTPRYLIKTRGQQVTLSCSPISGHRSVSWYQQTPGQGLQFLFEYFSETQRNKGNFPGRFSGRQFSNSRSEMNVSTLELGDSALYLCASSLDFRETQYFGPGTRLLVL.

The chain joins TRBV6-2 or TRBV6-3 to TRBJ2-1; 14 bases map to TRBD2. V dropped 2 bases and J dropped 4; count of bases not matched to a gene: 7. The CDR3 is 18 residues long. In germline, CDR1 is MNHEY, CDR2 SVGEGT. The CDR3 coding sequence is TGTGCCAGCAGTTACATCCTGACTAGCGGGAGGGAGTACAATGAGCAGTTCTTC. Its protein is CASSYILTSGREYNEQFF.

This clonotype was found a few times. The J gene is TRBJ2-7, the V gene TRBV6-5; TRBD1 is a possible D gene (5 bases). Germline V gene data show CDR1 as MNHEY and CDR2 as SVGAGI. This CDR3 has 13 residues. The V and J ends lost 2 bases and 7 bases respectively, with 12 bases between them. The CDR3 DNA is TGTGCCAGCAGTTACGGTGGGGCGCGGGAGCAGTACTTC. Translating it yields CASSYGGAREQYF.

This clonotype was observed a handful of times. The chain is built from TRBV24-1 and TRBJ2-5, with D unclear. The CDR3 has 13 residues. Trimming shortened V by 5 bases and J by 5 bases, and 11 bases separated the two germline ends. CDR1 KGHDR and CDR2 SFDVKD come from the germline V gene. CDR3 amino acids: CATSGSRQETQYF. DNA for the CDR3: TGTGCCACCAGTGGTAGTAGGCAGGAGACCCAGTACTTC.